The 25 T cell receptor beta chains listed next were all sequenced from one sample in a study of blood T cell repertoires in COVID-19. TCRdb's copy holds only in-frame clones and misses some; the assay was immunoSEQ multiplex PCR. The data hold about 140,000 clones, with around 86% observed a single time. The sample comprised peripheral blood. These receptors originate from a human donor in a cohort sampled during active COVID-19.

The chain combines TRBV2 with TRBJ2-1; 8 positions match TRBD1. Germline V gives CDR1 SNHLY, CDR2 FYNNEI. V was pared by 7 bases and J by 6 bases, with 23 bases of the junction left unmatched. The CDR3 contains 19 residues. The DNA for the CDR3 is TGTGCCAGCACCGGGCGGACAGGGTATGAGTGGGATCGAGGCAATGAGCAGTTCTTC. Protein sequence: CASTGRTGYEWDRGNEQFF.

This chain links TRBV7-8 with TRBJ2-1, with D hard to call. CDR3 length: 13 amino acids. Per the germline V gene, CDR1 is SGHVS and CDR2 is FQNEAQ. The V and J ends lost 6 bases and 8 bases respectively, with 14 bases between them. CDR3 nucleotide sequence: TGTGCCAGCAGATCCCCTTTGTCCGATGAGCAGTTCTTC. It translates to CASRSPLSDEQFF.

The V gene is TRBV7-2, the J gene TRBJ2-4, with 7 bases matching TRBD1. The V gene's germline CDR1 is SGHTA and CDR2 FQGNSA. V shed 1 base and J 5 bases; nucleotides not matched to a gene: 2. The CDR3 totals 14 residues. CDR3 residues: CASSLDRGENIQYF. DNA for the CDR3: TGTGCCAGCAGCTTAGACAGGGGAGAAAACATTCAGTACTTC.

V and J are TRBV6-5 and TRBJ2-7; 7 bases map to TRBD2. Trimming at V came to 4 bases and at J to 1 base, leaving 4 bases not matched to a gene. The CDR3 extends over 14 amino acids. Germline V gives CDR1 MNHEY, CDR2 SVGAGI. The CDR3 DNA reads as TGTGCCAGCAGTTTCACTAGCGCGTCCTACGAGCAGTACTTC. This translates into CASSFTSASYEQYF.

This clone occurred a few times. The chain uses TRBV7-6 and TRBJ2-7, with D possibly matching TRBD1 (6 bases). Germline CDR1 SGHVS, CDR2 FNYEAQ. The CDR3 is 16 amino acids. The V gene lost 4 bases and the J gene lost 0 bases, with 16 bases spanning the gap. The CDR3 DNA sequence: TGTGCCAGCAGCTCCACGACAGGATTTGGCTCCTACGAGCAGTACTTC. This encodes CASSSTTGFGSYEQYF.

The chain is built from TRBV5-5 and TRBJ2-4; a weak D match, TRBD1 (5 bases). V lost 2 bases to trimming and J lost 11 bases, with 17 bases between them. Germline V lookup: CDR1 SGHKS, CDR2 YYEKEE (reference sequence). CDR3 size: 14 residues. CDR3 residues: CASSFGQGRPFQYF. The CDR3 DNA reads TGTGCCAGCAGCTTCGGCCAGGGTCGGCCATTTCAGTACTTC.

The V gene is TRBV6-5, the J gene TRBJ1-2; D ambiguous. Trimming took 0 bases from V and 2 from J, leaving 7 bases between them. There are 14 residues in the CDR3. Germline V gives CDR1 MNHEY, CDR2 SVGAGI. CDR3 nucleotide sequence: TGTGCCAGCAGTTACTCGCGGCACAACTATGGCTACACCTTC. Its protein product is CASSYSRHNYGYTF.

The V and J genes are TRBV5-6 and TRBJ2-1; TRBD2 agrees at 11 bases. This CDR3 region has 17 residues. V lost 0 bases, J lost 4 bases, and 6 bases stayed unmatched. From germline, CDR1 is SGHDT and CDR2 YYEEEE. The CDR3 here is CASSLGGTSGFYNEQFF. The CDR3 region has the DNA TGTGCCAGCAGCTTGGGGGGGACTAGCGGATTTTACAATGAGCAGTTCTTC.

The chain links TRBV6-5 to TRBJ2-3; 8 bases match TRBD1. V lost 6 bases and J lost 1; bases outside the gene matches: 6. This CDR3 contains 15 residues. Germline assignment: CDR1 MNHEY and CDR2 SVGAGI. In DNA, the CDR3 is TGTGCCAGCAGCAGACAGGGGTTAGGCACAGATACGCAGTATTTT. Translation: CASSRQGLGTDTQYF.

This clone was observed a single time. V gene TRBV29-1 combines with J gene TRBJ2-2; a possible D gene is TRBD1 (5 bases). The V end was cut by 3 bases, the J end by 1 base, with 24 bases between. The CDR3 length is 19 residues. Germline V lookup: CDR1 SQVTM, CDR2 ANQGSEA. CDR3 sequence reads: CSVDNGPGYRVGNTGELFF. As DNA, the CDR3 is TGCAGCGTTGATAACGGGCCAGGGTATAGGGTGGGGAACACCGGGGAGCTGTTTTTT.

V usage is TRBV19 and J usage is TRBJ2-3; TRBD2 agrees at 8 bases. Germline V gene data show CDR1 as LNHDA and CDR2 as SQIVND (reference sequence). Germline trimming cut 5 bases from V and 2 bases from J; bases unmatched to any gene: 3. The CDR3 extends over 14 amino acids. CDR3 loop: CASSVSGNTDTQYF. The CDR3 nucleotides read TGTGCCAGTAGTGTTAGCGGGAACACAGATACGCAGTATTTT.

As concerns this clone: The same CDR3 can be traced to other DNA sequences in this sample. The V call is TRBV7-9, the J call TRBJ2-7, with a weak D call TRBD1 (6 bases). The V and J ends lost 5 bases and 2 bases respectively, with 10 bases between them. CDR1 SEHNR and CDR2 FQNEAQ come from the germline V gene (reference sequence). The CDR3 loop spans 13 amino acids. Written as DNA, the CDR3 is TGTGCCAGCAGCCTGGACAGTACCTACGAGCAGTACTTC. Protein product: CASSLDSTYEQYF.

The chain joins TRBV5-1 to TRBJ1-2; D is perhaps TRBD1 (5 bases). V lost 5 bases and J 2 bases, leaving 10 bases between the germline ends. This CDR3 has 13 amino acids. Germline V gene data show CDR1 as SGHRS and CDR2 as YFSETQ. In DNA, the CDR3 is TGCGCCAGCAGTTTACAGGAGAACTATGGCTACACCTTC. Its protein is CASSLQENYGYTF.

The gene calls are TRBV19 and TRBJ2-1, with 10 bases matching TRBD1. There are 15 residues in the CDR3. CDR1 LNHDA and CDR2 SQIVND come from the germline V gene (reference sequence). The V gene end was trimmed by 7 bases and the J gene end by 2 bases; junction bases not matched to a gene: 5. This CDR3 is CASTLGQGAYNEQFF. The CDR3 nucleotides are TGTGCCAGTACCTTAGGACAGGGGGCCTACAATGAGCAGTTCTTC.

V and J are TRBV5-5 and TRBJ2-1, with a possible D match to TRBD1 (6 bases). V lost 3 bases, J lost 8 bases, and 15 bases lay in between. Germline CDR1 reads SGHKS; CDR2 reads YYEKEE (reference sequence). This CDR3 has 14 amino acids. The CDR3, as DNA: TGTGCCAGCAGCTCCGTAGCAGGGGATTATGAGCAGTTCTTC. Translating gives CASSSVAGDYEQFF.

The J gene is TRBJ1-4, the V gene TRBV25-1; TRBD1 matches 11 bases. The V and J ends lost 4 bases and 7 bases, in that order; junction bases with no gene match: 8. CDR3 length: 16 residues. Germline loops: CDR1 MGHDK, CDR2 SYGVNS. Here the CDR3 reads CASSGTGGGLTEKLFF. CDR3 nucleotides: TGTGCCAGCAGTGGGACAGGGGGCGGTCTGACTGAAAAACTGTTTTTT.

This clone was seen a single time. The chain couples TRBV10-2 to TRBJ1-2, with D uncertain. V gave up 0 bases and J gave up 4 bases, with 9 bases separating them. The CDR3 sequence is 14 residues long. CDR1 is WSHSY, CDR2 SAAADI, per germline. CDR3 bases: TGCGCCAGCAGTGAGTCAGAGGGTTCCTATGGCTACACCTTC. The encoded protein is CASSESEGSYGYTF.

This clone was recorded only once. The V call is TRBV12-5, the J call TRBJ2-7; TRBD2 agrees at 9 bases. The CDR3 spans 15 residues. Trimming at V came to 1 base and at J to 4 bases, leaving 5 bases not matched to a gene. Germline V gives CDR1 LGHNT, CDR2 FRNRAP. CDR3 in amino acids: CASGLDGREGYEQYF. Here the CDR3 DNA reads TGTGCTAGTGGTTTGGACGGGCGGGAGGGATACGAGCAGTACTTC.

The chain carries TRBV11-2 and TRBJ2-5; 12 nucleotides agree with TRBD2. Germline loops: CDR1 SGHAT, CDR2 FQNNGV. The J segment lost 2 bases and the V segment lost 3 bases, leaving 13 bases of the junction unmatched. The CDR3 covers 19 residues. The CDR3 region is CASSFSTSGRRRPQETQYF. CDR3 in DNA: TGTGCCAGCAGCTTTAGCACTAGCGGGAGGCGCCGTCCACAAGAGACCCAGTACTTC.

The CDR3 sequence is CASSLDQGRSSYNEQFF. The CDR3 region has the DNA TGTGCCAGCAGCTTAGACCAGGGGAGAAGCTCCTACAATGAGCAGTTCTTC. The V gene is TRBV11-3, the J gene TRBJ2-1; possible D gene TRBD1, 6 bases. With 0 bases removed from V and 0 bases from J, the gap between germline ends came to 12 bases. The CDR3 is 17 residues long. CDR1 SGHNT and CDR2 YENEEA come from the germline V gene. The full variable domain, in which reference TRBV11-3 and TRBJ2-1 provide the parts outside the CDR3, is EAGVVQSPRYKIIEKKQPVAFWCNPISGHNTLYWYLQNLGQGPELLIRYENEEAVDDSQLPKDRFSAERLKGVDSTLKIQPAELGDSAVYLCASSLDQGRSSYNEQFFGPGTRLTVL.

The rearrangement links TRBV9 to TRBJ2-2; no clear D gene. The CDR3 runs 14 residues. Looked up from germline, CDR1 is SGDLS and CDR2 is YYNGEE. Trimming removed 5 bases from V and 2 bases from J, with 10 bases in between. CDR3 residues: CASRDTVNTGELFF. The CDR3 DNA reads TGTGCCAGCAGAGATACAGTAAACACCGGGGAGCTGTTTTTT.

The V call is TRBV9, the J call TRBJ2-1, with D maybe TRBD1 (6 bases). This CDR3 has 16 amino acids. The V and J ends lost 4 bases and 0 bases respectively, with 14 bases between them. CDR1 SGDLS and CDR2 YYNGEE come from the germline V gene. The CDR3 DNA sequence: TGTGCCAGCAGCTCGAGTACAGGGCGCTCCTACAATGAGCAGTTCTTC. Protein sequence: CASSSSTGRSYNEQFF.

This chain links TRBV28 with TRBJ2-7; 11 bases fit TRBD1. Germline V lookup: CDR1 MDHEN, CDR2 SYDVKM. Trimming at V came to 8 bases and at J to 5 bases, leaving 11 bases not matched to a gene. The CDR3 contains 15 residues. The CDR3 region is CASGRKRDRGNEQYF. Here the CDR3 DNA reads TGTGCCAGCGGGCGAAAGAGGGACAGGGGGAACGAGCAGTACTTC. Supplemented by reference TRBV28 and TRBJ2-7, the full variable domain reads DVKVTQSSRYLVKRTGEKVFLECVQDMDHENMFWYRQDPGLGLRLIYFSYDVKMKEKGDIPEGYSVSREKKERFSLILESASTNQTSMYLCASGRKRDRGNEQYFGPGTRLTVT.

V and J are TRBV19 and TRBJ2-2; D gene ambiguous. V was trimmed by 4 bases and J by 7 bases, leaving 10 bases between them. The CDR3 consists of 13 residues. Germline V gene lookup returns CDR1 LNHDA and CDR2 SQIVND (reference sequence). CDR3 sequence reads: CASSTAPSGELFF. CDR3 nucleotide sequence: TGTGCCAGTAGTACTGCTCCCAGCGGGGAGCTGTTTTTT.

The genes are TRBV7-3 and TRBJ2-1; 7 bases are shared with TRBD2. The germline V gene has CDR1 SGHTA and CDR2 FQGTGA. The V gene end was trimmed by 4 bases and the J gene end by 3 bases; junction bases not matched to a gene: 6. This CDR3 region has 15 residues. The CDR3: CASSSPGLSYNEQFF. CDR3 nucleotides: TGTGCCAGCAGCTCCCCGGGACTAAGCTACAATGAGCAGTTCTTC.